This entry describes one T cell receptor (beta chain). Repertoires were generated with immunoSEQ multiplex PCR, while TCRdb's copy carries only in-frame clones and drops some. The sample carries roughly 150,000 clones, 65% to 85% recorded once. This sample is part of a study of blood T cell repertoires in COVID-19. Input material: PBMCs or T cells enriched from blood (not recorded which). The sequence was obtained from a man aged 65 to 85 who had been exposed to COVID-19.

The CDR3 sequence is CASSILAGGPGDTQYF. In DNA, the CDR3 is TGTGCCAGTAGTATCCTTGCGGGAGGGCCGGGGGATACGCAGTATTTT. V and J are TRBV19 and TRBJ2-3; TRBD2 agrees at 9 bases. V gave up 3 bases and J gave up 6 bases; unmatched junction bases: 10. This CDR3 contains 16 residues. Germline V gene data show CDR1 as LNHDA and CDR2 as SQIVND (reference sequence).